This T cell receptor (beta chain) was profiled in a study of post-analysis software for immune sequencing data. Study information: Relapsing-remitting, secondary progressive and progressive-relapsing multiple sclerosis were all included among the disease courses.

V lost 0 bases to trimming and J lost 9 bases; unmatched junction nucleotides: 5. This CDR3 is built from 16 residues. Germline V gene sequence: CDR1 LGHNA, CDR2 YSLEER. General study findings and limits: The study found significantly lower normalized Chao1 diversity in multiple sclerosis patients than in controls. Four to six TRBV segments (TRBV5-6, TRBV5-1 and TRBV20-1 among them) occurred more frequently in patients than in controls.

TCR beta cDNA libraries had unique molecular identifiers. MiXCR was run by TCRdb on the PCR reads, yielding one entry per CDR3 protein. Of some 800,000 distinct CDR3 sequences in the sample, around 42% are singletons; the top ten hold 4.9%. A note on this clonotype: Its target is unknown.

This receptor was obtained from a girl under 18 with multiple sclerosis. The J gene is TRBJ2-1, the V gene TRBV4-3, with 13 positions matching TRBD2. What was sequenced was blood. CDR3 bases: TGCGCCAGCAGCCAAGACGGGACTAGCGGGAAGGGTGAGCAGTTCTTC. Translation: CASSQDGTSGKGEQFF.